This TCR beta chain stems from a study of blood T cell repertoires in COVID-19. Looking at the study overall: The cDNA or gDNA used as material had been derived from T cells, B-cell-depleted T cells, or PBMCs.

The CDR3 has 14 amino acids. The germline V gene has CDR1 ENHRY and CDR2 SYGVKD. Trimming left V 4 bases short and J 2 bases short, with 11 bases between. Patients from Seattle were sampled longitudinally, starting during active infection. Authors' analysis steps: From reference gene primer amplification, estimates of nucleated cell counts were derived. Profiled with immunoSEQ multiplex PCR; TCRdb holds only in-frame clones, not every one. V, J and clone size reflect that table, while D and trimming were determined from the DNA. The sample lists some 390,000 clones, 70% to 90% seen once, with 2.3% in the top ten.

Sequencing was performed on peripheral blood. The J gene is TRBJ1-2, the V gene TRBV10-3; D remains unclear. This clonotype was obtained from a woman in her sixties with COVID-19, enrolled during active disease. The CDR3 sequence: CAISGGSPNYGYTF. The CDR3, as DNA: TGTGCCATCAGTGGAGGCAGCCCCAACTATGGCTACACCTTC.